This TCR beta chain was found in a study of T cells in Graves' hyperthyroidism and ophthalmopathy. Study-wide results and limits: Peripheral blood also featured most of the thyroid clonotypes expanded above 0.001.

This clonotype was recorded many times. What it binds is unknown. The diagnoses drew upon clinical symptoms, serum thyroxine and TRAb, thyroid ultrasound and orbital computed tomography. Blood dates from first hyperthyroidism diagnosis, before any ophthalmopathy symptoms. The germline gives CDR1 SQVTM, CDR2 ANQGSEA. After removal of 7 bases from V and 0 bases from J, the junction contained 11 bases not matched to a gene. This CDR3 has 16 residues. TCR beta CDR3 regions were amplified from RNA. During a first-round RT-PCR of the TCR CDR3, the HTBI primer set was used. TCRdb itself ran the multiplex PCR reads through MiXCR, one entry per CDR3 protein. The sample records under 300,000 distinct CDR3 sequences, just over 14% being singletons.

The sequencing input was blood. The receptor was isolated from a middle-aged woman with Graves' hyperthyroidism that later progressed to Graves' ophthalmopathy. J is TRBJ2-3 and V is TRBV29-1, with 9 bases that match TRBD2. CDR3 sequence reads: CSADGGRAGSTDTQYF. CDR3 DNA: TGCAGCGCCGATGGCGGGAGGGCTGGAAGCACAGATACGCAGTATTTT.